Presented here are 20 T cell receptor beta chains from one specimen sequenced in a study of blood T cell repertoires in COVID-19. Method: immunoSEQ multiplex PCR; TCRdb's copy keeps in-frame clones and lacks some. The sample shows some 19,000 clones, about 85% of them seen only once. The sequencing sample was made of peripheral blood. The receptor set was obtained from a man in his 70s with acute or convalescent COVID-19.

The chain combines TRBV7-7 with TRBJ2-7, with D perhaps TRBD2 (6 bases). This CDR3 is 15 amino acids long. The V end lost 5 bases, the J end lost 1 base, and 15 bases lay between the germline ends. Looked up from germline, CDR1 is SSHAT and CDR2 is FNYEAQ (reference sequence). The CDR3 region has the DNA TGTGCCAGCAGCCCGGGGGATGCTAGATCCTACGAGCAGTACTTC. It encodes CASSPGDARSYEQYF.

CDR3 sequence reads: CASSLGQGAGELFF. The CDR3 DNA is TGTGCCAGCAGCCTAGGGCAGGGGGCCGGGGAGCTGTTTTTT. The rearrangement links TRBV27 to TRBJ2-2; 7 bases fit TRBD1. The CDR3 is made up of 14 amino acids. J gave up 6 bases and V 6 bases, and 7 bases lay outside the gene matches. Germline V CDR1 and CDR2: MNHEY, SMNVEV (reference sequence).

The chain joins TRBV5-1 to TRBJ1-1; TRBD1 is a possible D gene (5 bases). The V end lost 4 bases, the J end lost 1 base, and 14 bases lay between the germline ends. The CDR3 sequence is 15 residues long. CDR1 and CDR2 (germline): SGHRS, YFSETQ. The CDR3 DNA sequence: TGCGCCAGCAGCCCGAACCCCGGGGGGAACACTGAAGCTTTCTTT. The encoded protein is CASSPNPGGNTEAFF.

The CDR3 DNA is TGTGCCAGCAGCCCACCGACAGGGGGAAGGAACACTGAAGCTTTCTTT. Translated, it gives CASSPPTGGRNTEAFF. V gene TRBV21-1 combines with J gene TRBJ1-1; the table's TRBD1 call for D was not verified on the DNA. TRBV21-1 is a pseudogene segment. The CDR3 contains 16 residues.

This rearrangement joins TRBV7-6 to TRBJ1-1, with D tentatively TRBD1 (6 bases). In germline, CDR1 is SGHVS, CDR2 FNYEAQ. The V end was cut by 8 bases, the J end by 2 bases, with 12 bases between. The CDR3 is 13 amino acids. The CDR3 coding sequence is TGTGCCAGCGGTGAGGGGGTTAACACTGAAGCTTTCTTT. The encoded protein is CASGEGVNTEAFF. Combining the CDR3 with reference TRBV7-6 and TRBJ1-1 gives the whole variable domain GAGVSQSPRYKVTKRGQDVALRCDPISGHVSLYWYRQALGQGPEFLTYFNYEAQQDKSGLPNDRFSAERPEGSISTLTIQRTEQRDSAMYRCASGEGVNTEAFFGQGTRLTVV.

The chain has TRBV9 and TRBJ2-2; the match to TRBD2 covers 16 bases. With V trimmed by 3 bases and J by 4 bases, 9 bases remained unmatched. CDR1 and CDR2 from the germline V gene are SGDLS and YYNGEE. This CDR3 has 19 residues. CDR3 nucleotide sequence: TGTGCCAGCAGCGCCGGGACTAGCGGGAGGGCCAAGCGCACCGGGGAGCTGTTTTTT. Protein sequence: CASSAGTSGRAKRTGELFF.

The chain employs TRBV18 and TRBJ1-5; 7 nucleotides agree with TRBD1. The length of the CDR3 is 15 residues. CDR1 is KGHSH and CDR2 is LQKENI in the germline V gene. Losses at the gene ends were 2 bases for V and 4 bases for J; bases not matched to a gene: 5. In DNA, the CDR3 is TGTGCCAGCTCACCATTAGGGACAGTTAATCAGCCCCAGCATTTT. This translates into CASSPLGTVNQPQHF.

The chain combines TRBV9 with TRBJ1-1; 11 bases align to TRBD1. Looked up from germline, CDR1 is SGDLS and CDR2 is YYNGEE. CDR3 length equals 18 residues. V shed 3 bases, J shed 5 bases, and the junction held 15 bases outside the gene matches. CDR3 nucleotides: TGTGCCAGCAGCGCCCTGGACAGGGGGCCTTTTTATTGGACTGAAGCTTTCTTT. Translation: CASSALDRGPFYWTEAFF. The full variable domain, with the rest looked up from reference TRBV9 and TRBJ1-1, is DSGVTQTPKHLITATGQRVTLRCSPRSGDLSVYWYQQSLDQGLQFLIQYYNGEERAKGNILERFSAQQFPDLHSELNLSSLELGDSALYFCASSALDRGPFYWTEAFFGQGTRLTVV.

The chain has TRBV29-1 and TRBJ2-1; the D gene is possibly TRBD2 (7 bases). V was trimmed by 6 bases and J by 0 bases, leaving 15 bases between them. CDR1 is SQVTM and CDR2 is ANQGSEA in the germline V gene. This CDR3 contains 15 residues. The CDR3 DNA sequence: TGCAGCGTCGGCCAAGGGGGGGGCTCCTACAATGAGCAGTTCTTC. Translation: CSVGQGGGSYNEQFF.

This clone was observed a few times. The chain joins TRBV7-9 to TRBJ2-7, with 10 bases aligning to TRBD2. V lost 8 bases and J lost 3; bases outside the gene matches: 13. The CDR3 extends over 16 amino acids. Germline lookup yields CDR1 SEHNR and CDR2 FQNEAQ (reference sequence). The CDR3: CASGGTDRLAGYEQYF. The CDR3 DNA reads as TGTGCCAGCGGGGGGACAGATCGACTAGCGGGCTACGAGCAGTACTTC.

This chain joins TRBV7-3 and TRBJ1-2; the D gene is possibly TRBD1 (5 bases). There are 15 residues in the CDR3. The germline V gene encodes CDR1 SGHTA and CDR2 FQGTGA. The V end was cut by 5 bases, the J end by 4 bases, with 17 bases between. CDR3 coding DNA: TGTGCCAGCAGCCTTTTGGAGGGACGAAGCTATGGCTACACCTTC. It encodes CASSLLEGRSYGYTF.

The chain combines TRBV15 with TRBJ2-3; 8 bases align to TRBD2. In germline, CDR1 is LNHNV, CDR2 YYDKDF (reference sequence). The CDR3 runs 19 residues. With V trimmed by 0 bases and J by 2 bases, 13 bases remained unmatched. The CDR3 DNA is TGTGCCACCAGCAGAGATGGCGGGAGGTTACGGGAACTCACAGATACGCAGTATTTT. Its protein is CATSRDGGRLRELTDTQYF.

This clone is labeled as medium-sized. The chain recombines TRBV20-1 with TRBJ2-1; 9 bases match TRBD2. CDR1 and CDR2 (germline): DFQATT, SNEGSKA (reference sequence). The V segment lost 3 bases and the J segment 8 bases; nucleotides outside the gene matches: 2. The CDR3 length is 12 residues. CDR3: CSASKREDEQFF. CDR3 sequence (DNA): TGCAGTGCTAGTAAGCGGGAGGATGAGCAGTTCTTC.

This clone came up once. The rearrangement joins TRBV6-1 to TRBJ2-1, with TRBD1 matching over 9 bases. The germline gives CDR1 MNHNS, CDR2 SASEGT. Losses at the gene ends were 1 base for V and 5 bases for J; bases not matched to a gene: 3. This CDR3 contains 15 residues. The CDR3 sequence is CASSEGGQGNNEQFF. CDR3 nucleotide sequence: TGTGCCAGCAGTGAAGGGGGACAGGGAAACAATGAGCAGTTCTTC.

The V and J genes are TRBV7-9 and TRBJ1-6; D ambiguous. The CDR3 loop spans 15 amino acids. The germline CDR1 and CDR2 sequences are SEHNR and FQNEAQ (reference sequence). V gave up 6 bases and J gave up 7 bases, with 16 bases separating them. The CDR3 protein is CASREPASGNSPLHF. In DNA, the CDR3 is TGTGCCAGCAGGGAACCCGCTAGCGGGAATTCACCCCTCCACTTT.

The chain combines TRBV3-1 (or the pseudogene TRBV3-2) with TRBJ1-4; D possibly corresponds to TRBD1 (6 bases). Germline lookup yields CDR1 LGHDT and CDR2 YNNKEL (reference sequence). The CDR3 is 13 amino acids. The V gene lost 5 bases and the J gene lost 6 bases, with 10 bases spanning the gap. CDR3 sequence (DNA): TGTGCCAGCAGCAAGAACAGGGATGAAAAACTGTTTTTT. As protein: CASSKNRDEKLFF.

The chain combines TRBV7-9 with TRBJ2-7, with 7 bases aligning to TRBD2. Unmatched junction bases numbered 4, after V lost 3 bases and J lost 2 bases. The CDR3 has 14 residues. CDR1 and CDR2 from the germline V gene are SEHNR and FQNEAQ (reference sequence). CDR3 amino acids: CASSLGGVAYEQYF. In DNA, the CDR3 is TGTGCCAGCAGCTTGGGGGGGGTCGCCTACGAGCAGTACTTC.

In DNA, the CDR3 is TGTGCCAGCTTGGGGCAGAGGTGCGGGGATAGGAGCTCCTACAATGAGCAGTTCTTC. The encoded protein is CASLGQRCGDRSSYNEQFF. The genes are TRBV3-1 (or the pseudogene TRBV3-2) and TRBJ2-1; a weak D match, TRBD2 (6 bases). CDR3 size: 19 residues. Germline V lookup: CDR1 LGHDT, CDR2 YNNKEL (reference sequence). The V gene lost 8 bases and the J gene lost 0 bases, with 26 bases spanning the gap.

J is TRBJ1-1 and V is TRBV5-6; 10 bases align to TRBD1. Germline lookup yields CDR1 SGHDT and CDR2 YYEEEE. The CDR3 runs to 15 residues. V lost 4 bases, J lost 3 bases, and 6 bases stayed unmatched. The CDR3 reads CASSASTGGYTEAFF. In nucleotides, the CDR3 is TGTGCCAGCAGCGCCTCGACAGGGGGCTACACTGAAGCTTTCTTT.

This chain connects TRBV12-3 or TRBV12-4 to TRBJ1-5, with D perhaps matching TRBD1 (5 bases). CDR3 length: 12 amino acids. V was pared by 6 bases and J by 10 bases, with 13 bases between. CDR3 coding DNA: TGTGCCAGCAGCGACGACGGACATCCCCAGCATTTT. It specifies CASSDDGHPQHF.